One and the same sample provided the 17 T cell receptor beta chains below, sequenced in a study of cytomegalovirus exposure and HLA in healthy donors. PCR amplification relied on 60 Vbeta primers (plus 13 Jbeta primers). The protocol was immunoSEQ multiplex PCR, while the TCRdb copy is restricted to in-frame clones and leaves out a portion. Among fewer than 70,000 clones listed, around 74% were seen once. Sequencing input: PBMCs. Receptor source: a woman aged 60 to 75 in good health and CMV-seropositive.

This sequence joins TRBV27 and TRBJ1-5, with D unclear. Germline loops: CDR1 MNHEY, CDR2 SMNVEV (reference sequence). The CDR3 extends over 14 amino acids. Trimming removed 0 bases at V and 6 bases at J, with 9 bases between. CDR3 nucleotides: TGTGCCAGCAGTTTATCAGGGAGGCTTCAGCCCCAGCATTTT. Encoded protein: CASSLSGRLQPQHF.

Comments on this clone: This CDR3 fails to terminate in the conserved phenylalanine or tryptophan, so it likely reflects a read error. This chain joins TRBV6-5 and TRBJ1-5; perhaps TRBD1 as D (6 bases). V shed 5 bases and J shed 7 bases, with 15 bases lying between them. Germline assignment: CDR1 MNHEY and CDR2 SVGAGI. The CDR3 loop spans 14 amino acids. In nucleotides, the CDR3 is TGTGCCAGCAGTCCACAGGGAATTAGCCAGCCCCAGCATGTT. It encodes CASSPQGISQPQHV.

V is TRBV11-2 and J is TRBJ1-1; D is possibly TRBD1 (6 bases). Trimming left V 5 bases short and J 4 bases short, with 17 bases between. Germline values: CDR1 SGHAT, CDR2 FQNNGV. The CDR3 runs 15 residues. This CDR3 reads CASSPRQVVSTEAFF. CDR3 nucleotide sequence: TGTGCCAGCAGCCCACGACAGGTCGTTAGCACTGAAGCTTTCTTT.

V usage is TRBV4-1 and J usage is TRBJ1-1, with 8 bases identical to TRBD1. J gave up 10 bases and V 3 bases, and 7 bases lay outside the gene matches. The CDR3 has 13 residues. The germline gives CDR1 MGHRA, CDR2 YSYEKL. The CDR3 here is CASSQGTGWGAFF. The CDR3, as DNA: TGCGCCAGCAGCCAGGGGACAGGCTGGGGAGCTTTCTTT.

CDR3: CASRPGTVNTEAFF. CDR3 nucleotide sequence: TGTGCCAGCAGGCCAGGGACAGTGAACACTGAAGCTTTCTTT. V is TRBV28 and J is TRBJ1-1, with 7 positions matching TRBD1. Losses at the gene ends were 6 bases for V and 0 bases for J; bases not matched to a gene: 4. Per germline, CDR1 MDHEN and CDR2 SYDVKM. The CDR3 spans 14 residues.

This chain joins TRBV14 and TRBJ2-1, with 10 nucleotides matching TRBD2. The CDR3 is made up of 17 amino acids. V lost 0 bases, J lost 10 bases, and 12 bases stayed unmatched. Germline V lookup: CDR1 SGHDN, CDR2 FVKESK. CDR3 DNA sequence: TGTGCCAGCAGCCAAGATGTTAGCGGGAGGTCGTGGGTGGAGCAGTTCTTC. This codes for CASSQDVSGRSWVEQFF.

The V and J genes are TRBV6-5 and TRBJ2-5, with a weak D call TRBD2 (7 bases). Trimming stripped 5 bases from V and 7 bases from J, with 17 bases between. The CDR3 totals 14 residues. From germline, CDR1 is MNHEY and CDR2 SVGAGI. CDR3 coding DNA: TGTGCCAGCAGTCTCGGGGGGCCGCCATGGACCCAGTACTTC. It is translated as CASSLGGPPWTQYF.

The CDR3: CASSHPSAGTSLETQYF. DNA for the CDR3: TGCGCCAGCAGCCACCCCAGTGCCGGGACTAGCCTAGAGACCCAGTACTTC. The rearrangement joins TRBV4-1 to TRBJ2-5; TRBD2 aligns across 9 bases. This CDR3 contains 17 residues. Germline V gene data show CDR1 as MGHRA and CDR2 as YSYEKL. The ends lost 3 bases at V and 4 bases at J; junction bases unmatched: 12.

The gene calls are TRBV28 and TRBJ2-1; D possibly corresponds to TRBD2 (5 bases). V dropped 5 bases and J dropped 5 bases, with 13 bases sitting between them. Germline lookup yields CDR1 MDHEN and CDR2 SYDVKM. This CDR3 has 14 residues. CDR3 sequence reads: CASSRAGNNNEQFF. The CDR3 nucleotides are TGTGCCAGCAGTCGCGCCGGGAACAACAATGAGCAGTTCTTC.

This clone has only a few counts. V is TRBV18 and J is TRBJ2-7; 8 positions match TRBD1. V shed 6 bases and J 2 bases; nucleotides not matched to a gene: 9. The CDR3 has 15 amino acids. Germline V lookup: CDR1 KGHSH, CDR2 LQKENI. In DNA form, the CDR3 reads TGTGCCAGCTCTCCCGGGACAGGCAAGACCTACGAGCAGTACTTC. This gives the protein CASSPGTGKTYEQYF.

The rearrangement links TRBV5-4 to TRBJ1-6; D remains ambiguous. V lost 4 bases, J lost 10 bases, and 12 bases lay in between. Germline CDR1 SGHNT, CDR2 YYREEE (reference sequence). The CDR3 extends over 13 amino acids. The DNA for the CDR3 is TGTGCCAGCAGCCAGAACCAGAAGTCACCCCTCCACTTT. Amino acids: CASSQNQKSPLHF.

The CDR3 DNA reads TGCAGCGTTGAACAGAGCGGGAGATTTCGGGAGCAGTACTTC. Translation gives CSVEQSGRFREQYF. The chain uses TRBV29-1 and TRBJ2-7; 8 bases line up with TRBD2. The germline V gene has CDR1 SQVTM and CDR2 ANQGSEA. This CDR3 contains 14 residues. The junction had 10 bases not matched to a gene; V was cut back by 2 bases and J by 7 bases.

This clone was observed a single time. The J gene is TRBJ1-4, the V gene TRBV25-1; possibly TRBD1 for D (6 bases). The V end was cut by 2 bases, the J end by 8 bases, with 9 bases between. From germline, CDR1 is MGHDK and CDR2 SYGVNS. The CDR3 covers 13 residues. This CDR3 is CASSEQGWEKLFF. In nucleotides, the CDR3 is TGTGCCAGCAGTGAACAGGGGTGGGAAAAACTGTTTTTT. The full variable domain, completed using reference TRBV25-1 and TRBJ1-4, is EADIYQTPRYLVIGTGKKITLECSQTMGHDKMYWYQQDPGMELHLIHYSYGVNSTEKGDLSSESTVSRIRTEHFPLTLESARPSHTSQYLCASSEQGWEKLFFGSGTQLSVL.

This clone was observed a handful of times. The chain uses TRBV2 and TRBJ2-3; possibly TRBD1 for D (6 bases). With 3 bases removed from V and 4 bases from J, the gap between germline ends came to 8 bases. The CDR3 consists of 13 residues. Per the germline V gene, CDR1 is SNHLY and CDR2 is FYNNEI. The chain's CDR3 is CASSEGAADTQYF. The CDR3, as DNA: TGTGCCAGCAGTGAGGGGGCTGCAGATACGCAGTATTTT.

The chain carries TRBV5-1 and TRBJ2-7; D may be TRBD1 (6 bases). The V end lost 4 bases, the J end lost 3 bases, and 14 bases lay between the germline ends. The CDR3 is 14 amino acids. Germline CDR1 reads SGHRS; CDR2 reads YFSETQ. The DNA of the CDR3 is TGCGCCAGCAGCCCCGACAGGAACCACTACGAGCAGTACTTC. Its protein product is CASSPDRNHYEQYF.

The chain recombines TRBV5-1 with TRBJ2-6; TRBD2 is a possible D gene (7 bases). The ends were cut back, 7 bases at V and 0 bases at J, with 11 bases in the middle. The V gene's germline CDR1 is SGHRS and CDR2 YFSETQ. The CDR3 covers 15 residues. For the CDR3, the DNA is TGCGCCAGCGGGGAGGGGGTCTCTGGGGCCAACGTCCTGACTTTC. Translating it yields CASGEGVSGANVLTF.

The CDR3 region is CASRPRGLTDTQYF. DNA of the CDR3: TGTGCCAGCAGGCCTAGGGGATTGACAGATACGCAGTATTTT. This rearrangement joins TRBV27 to TRBJ2-3, with D maybe TRBD1 (5 bases). CDR1 and CDR2 (germline): MNHEY, SMNVEV (reference sequence). V lost 6 bases and J lost 3, with 13 bases in between. The CDR3 covers 14 residues.